This T cell receptor (beta chain) was recovered during a study of early T cells in non-severe SARS-CoV-2 infection. This CDR3 comprises 15 residues. Germline trimming cut 2 bases from V and 1 base from J; bases unmatched to any gene: 4. Germline V CDR1 and CDR2: KGHSH, LQKENI. The TCR library protocol was used to attach unique molecular identifiers. These identifiers were attached to individual cDNA molecules. One entry per CDR3 protein, called by TCRdb with MiXCR from the 5' RACE reads. The repertoire includes tens of thousands of distinct CDR3 sequences, 5% to 7.5% of them detected once, and around 5% sits in the top ten. There are many counts of this clonotype.

The receptor was isolated from an adult who was a healthcare worker with PCR-confirmed SARS-CoV-2 infection or an uninfected control (not recorded which). Source: whole blood, taken at baseline. The chain uses TRBV18 and TRBJ1-1, with TRBD1 matching over 7 bases. CDR3 protein: CASSPRGDRNTEAFF. The CDR3 coding sequence is TGTGCCAGCTCACCAAGGGGGGACAGGAACACTGAAGCTTTCTTT. Based on the CDR3 plus reference TRBV18 and TRBJ1-1, the full variable domain is NAGVMQNPRHLVRRRGQEARLRCSPMKGHSHVYWYRQLPEEGLKFMVYLQKENIIDESGMPKERFSAEFPKEGPSILRIQQVVRGDSAAYFCASSPRGDRNTEAFFGQGTRLTVV.